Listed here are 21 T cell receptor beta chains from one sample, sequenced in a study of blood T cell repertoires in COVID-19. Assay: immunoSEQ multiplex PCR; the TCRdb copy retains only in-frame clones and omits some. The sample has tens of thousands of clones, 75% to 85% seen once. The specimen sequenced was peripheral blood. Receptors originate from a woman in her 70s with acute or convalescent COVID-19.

The chain's CDR3 is CASSFGQYNEQFF. The CDR3 coding sequence is TGTGCCAGTAGTTTCGGACAGTACAATGAGCAGTTCTTC. The genes are TRBV19 and TRBJ2-1; the D gene is possibly TRBD1 (6 bases). V gave up 5 bases and J gave up 4 bases, with 9 bases separating them. Per germline, CDR1 LNHDA and CDR2 SQIVND (reference sequence). This CDR3 spans 13 amino acids.

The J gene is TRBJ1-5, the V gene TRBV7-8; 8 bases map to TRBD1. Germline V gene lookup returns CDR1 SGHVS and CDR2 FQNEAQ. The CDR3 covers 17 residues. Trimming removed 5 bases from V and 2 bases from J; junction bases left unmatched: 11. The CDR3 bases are TGTGCCAGCAGCCGCGGCGGAGACAGGGGCGGCAATCAGCCCCAGCATTTT. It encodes CASSRGGDRGGNQPQHF.

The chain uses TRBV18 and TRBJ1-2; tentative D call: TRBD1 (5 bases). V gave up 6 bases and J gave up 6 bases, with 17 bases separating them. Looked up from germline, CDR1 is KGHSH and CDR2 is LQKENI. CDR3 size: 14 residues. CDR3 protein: CASSPEGAGHGYTF. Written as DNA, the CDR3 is TGTGCCAGCTCCCCTGAAGGGGCAGGACATGGCTACACCTTC.

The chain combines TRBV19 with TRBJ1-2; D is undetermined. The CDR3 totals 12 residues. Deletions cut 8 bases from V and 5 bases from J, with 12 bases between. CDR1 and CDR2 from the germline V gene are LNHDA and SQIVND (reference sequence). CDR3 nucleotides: TGTGCCAGTTATACAAGAGGGTATGGCTACACCTTC. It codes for CASYTRGYGYTF.

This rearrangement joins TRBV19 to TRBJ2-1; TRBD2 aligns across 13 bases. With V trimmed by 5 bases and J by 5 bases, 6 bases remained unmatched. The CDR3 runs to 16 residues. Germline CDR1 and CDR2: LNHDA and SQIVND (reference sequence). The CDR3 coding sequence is TGTGCCAGTAGTCCCCAGACTAGCGGGGGGAACAATGAGCAGTTCTTC. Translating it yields CASSPQTSGGNNEQFF.

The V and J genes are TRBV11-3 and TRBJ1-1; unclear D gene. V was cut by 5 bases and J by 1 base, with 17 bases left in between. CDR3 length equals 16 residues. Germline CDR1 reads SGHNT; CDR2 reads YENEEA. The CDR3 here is CASSPTGGISNTEAFF. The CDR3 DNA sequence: TGTGCCAGCAGCCCCACTGGCGGTATATCGAACACTGAAGCTTTCTTT.

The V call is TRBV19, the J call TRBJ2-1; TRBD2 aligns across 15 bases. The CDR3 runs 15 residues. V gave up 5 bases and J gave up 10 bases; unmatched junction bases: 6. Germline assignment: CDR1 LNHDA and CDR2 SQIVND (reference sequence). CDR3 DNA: TGTGCCAGTAGTCGGACTAGCGGGGGGGCTCGGGAGCAGTTCTTC. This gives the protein CASSRTSGGAREQFF.

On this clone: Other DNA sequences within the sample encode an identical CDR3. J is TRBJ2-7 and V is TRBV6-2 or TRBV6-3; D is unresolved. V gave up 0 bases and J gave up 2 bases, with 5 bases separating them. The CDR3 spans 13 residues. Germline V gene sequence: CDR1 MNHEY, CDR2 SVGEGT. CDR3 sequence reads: CASSYSRAYEQYF. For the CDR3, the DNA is TGTGCCAGCAGTTACTCCCGGGCCTACGAGCAGTACTTC.

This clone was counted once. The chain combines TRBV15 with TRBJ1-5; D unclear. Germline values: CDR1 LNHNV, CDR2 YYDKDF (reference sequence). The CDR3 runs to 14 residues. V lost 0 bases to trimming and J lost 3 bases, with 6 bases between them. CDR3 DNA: TGTGCCACCAGCAGAGACAGATTCAATCAGCCCCAGCATTTT. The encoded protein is CATSRDRFNQPQHF.

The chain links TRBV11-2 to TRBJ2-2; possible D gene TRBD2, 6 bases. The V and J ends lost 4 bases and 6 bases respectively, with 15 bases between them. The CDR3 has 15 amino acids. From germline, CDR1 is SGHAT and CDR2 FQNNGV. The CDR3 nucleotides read TGTGCCAGCAGCTCGGGACTCAGCCAGGCCGGGGAGCTGTTTTTT. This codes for CASSSGLSQAGELFF.

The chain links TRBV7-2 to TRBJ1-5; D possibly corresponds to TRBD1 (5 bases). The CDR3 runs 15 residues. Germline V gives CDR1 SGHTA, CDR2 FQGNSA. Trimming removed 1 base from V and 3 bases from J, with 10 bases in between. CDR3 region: CASSLVSRVNQPQHF. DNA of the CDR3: TGTGCCAGCAGCTTAGTTAGCAGGGTCAATCAGCCCCAGCATTTT.

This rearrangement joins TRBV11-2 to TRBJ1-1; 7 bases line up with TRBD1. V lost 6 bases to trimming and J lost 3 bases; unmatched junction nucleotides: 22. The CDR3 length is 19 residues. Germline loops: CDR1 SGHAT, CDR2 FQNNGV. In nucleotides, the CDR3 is TGTGCCAGCAGTCAACGTGGGACAGCCTCAGGGTATGGTGACACTGAAGCTTTCTTT. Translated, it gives CASSQRGTASGYGDTEAFF.

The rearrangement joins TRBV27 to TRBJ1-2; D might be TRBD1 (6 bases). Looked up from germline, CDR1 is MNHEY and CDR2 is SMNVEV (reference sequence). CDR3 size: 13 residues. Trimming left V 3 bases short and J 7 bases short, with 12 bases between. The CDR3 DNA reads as TGTGCCAGCAGTTTTGACAGGTTAAGTGGCTACACCTTC. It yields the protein CASSFDRLSGYTF.

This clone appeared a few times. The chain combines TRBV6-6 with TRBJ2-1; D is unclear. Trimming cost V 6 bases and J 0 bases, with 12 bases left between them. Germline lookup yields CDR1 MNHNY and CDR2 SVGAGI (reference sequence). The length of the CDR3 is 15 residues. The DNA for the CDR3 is TGTGCCAGCAGCCCCGCGAGTAGCTCCTACAATGAGCAGTTCTTC. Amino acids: CASSPASSSYNEQFF.

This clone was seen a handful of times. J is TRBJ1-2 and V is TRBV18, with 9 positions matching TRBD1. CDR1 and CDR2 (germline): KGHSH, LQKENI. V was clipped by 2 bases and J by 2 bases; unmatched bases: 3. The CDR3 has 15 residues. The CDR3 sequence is CASSPRDRANYGYTF. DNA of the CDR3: TGTGCCAGCTCACCAAGGGACAGGGCCAACTATGGCTACACCTTC.

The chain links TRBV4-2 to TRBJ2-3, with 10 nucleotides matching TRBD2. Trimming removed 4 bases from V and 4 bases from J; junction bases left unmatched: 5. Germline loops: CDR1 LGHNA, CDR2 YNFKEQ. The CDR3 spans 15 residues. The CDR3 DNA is TGTGCCAGCAGCCCAACTAGCGGGGTCCCAGATACGCAGTATTTT. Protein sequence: CASSPTSGVPDTQYF.

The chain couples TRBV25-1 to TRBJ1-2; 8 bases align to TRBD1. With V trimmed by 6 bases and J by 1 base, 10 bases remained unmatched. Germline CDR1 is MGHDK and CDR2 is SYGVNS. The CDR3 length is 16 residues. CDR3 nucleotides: TGTGCCAGCAGAGGAACAGGGGGAAGTATTAACTATGGCTACACCTTC. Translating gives CASRGTGGSINYGYTF.

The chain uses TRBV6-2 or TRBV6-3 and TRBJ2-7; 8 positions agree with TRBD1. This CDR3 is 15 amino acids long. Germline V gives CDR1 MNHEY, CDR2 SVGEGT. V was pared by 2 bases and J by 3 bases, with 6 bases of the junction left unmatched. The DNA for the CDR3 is TGTGCCAGCAGTTACACCCAGGGGGCAGGCTACGAGCAGTACTTC. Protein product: CASSYTQGAGYEQYF.

For the CDR3, the DNA is TGCGCCAGCAGCCAAGATCCGGGACAGGGGGCTTTGTATGGCTACACCTTC. This codes for CASSQDPGQGALYGYTF. The rearrangement links TRBV4-3 to TRBJ1-2; TRBD1 matches at 12 bases. The CDR3 spans 17 residues. Germline values: CDR1 LGHNA, CDR2 YSLEER. V lost 0 bases, J lost 5 bases, and 7 bases stayed unmatched.

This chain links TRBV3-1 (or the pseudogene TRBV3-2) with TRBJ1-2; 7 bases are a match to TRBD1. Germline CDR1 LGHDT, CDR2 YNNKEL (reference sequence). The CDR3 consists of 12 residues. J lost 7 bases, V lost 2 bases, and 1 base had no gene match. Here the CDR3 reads CASSQQGGGYTF. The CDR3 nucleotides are TGTGCCAGCAGCCAACAGGGGGGTGGCTACACCTTC.

As DNA, the CDR3 is TGTGCCAGCAGTTTAGAGGTCCCCCAGGGGACAGCTGGCTACACCTTC. Protein sequence: CASSLEVPQGTAGYTF. The chain carries TRBV28 and TRBJ1-2; TRBD1 matches 7 bases. The CDR3 runs to 16 residues. Germline V gene lookup returns CDR1 MDHEN and CDR2 SYDVKM. The V segment lost 2 bases and the J segment 7 bases; nucleotides outside the gene matches: 13.